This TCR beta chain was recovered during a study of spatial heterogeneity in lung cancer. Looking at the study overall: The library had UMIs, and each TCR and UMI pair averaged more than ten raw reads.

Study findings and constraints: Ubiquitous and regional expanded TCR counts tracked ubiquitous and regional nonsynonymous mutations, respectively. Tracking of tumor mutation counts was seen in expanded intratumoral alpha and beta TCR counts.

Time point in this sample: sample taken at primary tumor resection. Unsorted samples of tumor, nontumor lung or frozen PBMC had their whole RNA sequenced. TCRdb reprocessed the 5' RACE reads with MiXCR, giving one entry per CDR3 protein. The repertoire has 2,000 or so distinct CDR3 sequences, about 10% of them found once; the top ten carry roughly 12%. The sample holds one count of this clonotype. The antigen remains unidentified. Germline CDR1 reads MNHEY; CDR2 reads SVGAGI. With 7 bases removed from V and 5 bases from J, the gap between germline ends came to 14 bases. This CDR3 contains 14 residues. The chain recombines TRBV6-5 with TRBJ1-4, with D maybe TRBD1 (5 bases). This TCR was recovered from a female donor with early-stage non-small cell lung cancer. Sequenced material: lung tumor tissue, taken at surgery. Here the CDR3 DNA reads TGTGCCAGCAAAGTCAGGGAGGTGAATGAAAAACTGTTTTTT. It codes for CASKVREVNEKLFF.